What follows describes a single T cell receptor beta chain. Antigen specificity is unknown. This sample is drawn from a study of response to subunit inactivated influenza vaccine. Findings and limits, study-wide: Each seasonal flu vaccination may recruit only limited new T cells, authors suggested.

CDR1 SNHLY and CDR2 FYNNEI come from the germline V gene. The CDR3 is 14 amino acids. V lost 3 bases to trimming and J lost 3 bases; unmatched junction nucleotides: 0. TCRdb re-called the RT-PCR reads through MiXCR, storing one row per CDR3 protein. Here the sample spans hundreds of thousands of distinct CDR3 sequences, less than 8% being singletons. This specimen consisted of PBMCs from blood, obtained 23 to 25 months after vaccination. The V call is TRBV2, the J call TRBJ2-1; 9 bases match TRBD2. The TCR was taken from a man aged 45 to 75 who received an inactivated influenza vaccine. DNA of the CDR3: TGTGCCAGCAGTGAGCGGGGGGGCTACAATGAGCAGTTCTTC. It specifies CASSERGGYNEQFF.